Shown below are 5 T cell receptor beta chains from a single sample sequenced in a study of shared clonotypes between healthy human individuals. Naivety among CD8 cells was defined by CD45RO negativity and positive CCR7 selection, thereby excluding terminally differentiated effector memory CD45RA+ cells. Clones were read by immunoSEQ multiplex PCR, and TCRdb kept only the in-frame ones, dropping some. The sample has around 2,000,000 clones; approximately 94% are singletons. The sequencing input was naive CD8+ T cells from PBMCs. The receptors were gathered from a man aged 18 to 29 in good health. Some clones in this sample may be carry-over from other donors' samples.

V gene TRBV5-4 combines with J gene TRBJ2-1; 8 nucleotides match TRBD1. The CDR3 runs to 15 residues. J was trimmed by 6 bases and V by 3 bases; bases with no gene match: 8. Germline V gives CDR1 SGHNT, CDR2 YYREEE (reference sequence). CDR3 region: CASSSPGQAINEQFF. CDR3 nucleotide sequence: TGTGCCAGCAGCTCCCCGGGACAGGCAATCAATGAGCAGTTCTTC.

In this sample, this clone turned up a few times. V usage is TRBV29-1 and J usage is TRBJ1-1, with a weak D call TRBD1 (5 bases). This CDR3 is 13 amino acids long. Germline V lookup: CDR1 SQVTM, CDR2 ANQGSEA. The V end was cut by 7 bases, the J end by 1 base, with 13 bases between. In DNA, the CDR3 is TGCAGCGGCAACAAGGGGTGGAACACTGAAGCTTTCTTT. Translation: CSGNKGWNTEAFF.

This clone was observed once. This chain uses TRBV27 with TRBJ2-7; 8 positions agree with TRBD1. V lost 6 bases to trimming and J lost 3 bases; unmatched junction nucleotides: 13. Germline lookup yields CDR1 MNHEY and CDR2 SMNVEV (reference sequence). CDR3 length: 16 residues. The chain's CDR3 is CASSRSAGTGDYEQYF. CDR3 coding DNA: TGTGCCAGCAGCCGATCCGCCGGGACAGGCGACTACGAGCAGTACTTC.

This sequence joins TRBV9 and TRBJ2-1, with TRBD1 identical over 10 bases. Germline V gives CDR1 SGDLS, CDR2 YYNGEE. V shed 4 bases and J 5 bases; nucleotides not matched to a gene: 9. The CDR3 is made up of 16 amino acids. This CDR3 is CASSQWDRGYNNEQFF. The CDR3 DNA reads TGTGCCAGCAGCCAATGGGACAGGGGATACAACAATGAGCAGTTCTTC.

The table lists this clone with a count of one. The gene calls are TRBV7-8 and TRBJ2-3; D tentatively reads TRBD1 or TRBD2 (5 bases each). The germline V gene has CDR1 SGHVS and CDR2 FQNEAQ. The CDR3 length is 16 residues. V lost 5 bases and J lost 2, with 17 bases in between. Here the CDR3 reads CASSPQGRTFTDTQYF. The CDR3 coding sequence is TGTGCCAGCAGCCCCCAGGGACGGACCTTCACAGATACGCAGTATTTT.